The 23 T cell receptor beta chains below come from one sample, sequenced in a study of technical replicates of blood from a handful of donors. Data came from immunoSEQ multiplex PCR; TCRdb stores just in-frame clones and leaves some out. The sample yields approximately 81,000 clones, 95% seen once. Source material: T cells isolated from PBMCs. The receptors were gathered from a human donor in good health.

The chain employs TRBV23-1 and TRBJ2-7; 7 bases match TRBD2. TRBV23-1 is assigned to the ORF class and has an uncertain function. V shed 2 bases, J shed 3 bases, and the junction held 16 bases outside the gene matches. The CDR3 loop spans 18 amino acids. The CDR3, as DNA: TGCGCCAGCAGTCAAAAGGGGACTAAGTACCCTTCATACTACGAGCAGTACTTC. This sequence encodes CASSQKGTKYPSYYEQYF.

The genes are TRBV14 and TRBJ2-5, with a possible D match to TRBD1 (6 bases). The CDR3 is made up of 15 amino acids. CDR1 is SGHDN, CDR2 FVKESK, per germline. Trimming took off 0 bases at V and 2 bases at J, with 10 bases between the two ends. CDR3 sequence: CASSQDRTAQETQYF. Written as DNA, the CDR3 is TGTGCCAGCAGCCAAGATAGGACAGCTCAAGAGACCCAGTACTTC.

This rearrangement joins TRBV19 to TRBJ2-3, with TRBD2 identical over 11 bases. V lost 2 bases and J lost 3; bases outside the gene matches: 7. The CDR3 has 17 residues. Germline V lookup: CDR1 LNHDA, CDR2 SQIVND (reference sequence). CDR3 residues: CASSIPGTSGGTDTQYF. DNA of the CDR3: TGTGCCAGTAGTATACCCGGGACTAGCGGAGGGACAGATACGCAGTATTTT.

The chain links TRBV7-3 to TRBJ2-7; the match to TRBD1 covers 8 bases. V lost 5 bases and J lost 5; bases outside the gene matches: 5. Germline values: CDR1 SGHTA, CDR2 FQGTGA. CDR3 length equals 13 residues. The CDR3: CASSRTDRDEQYF. The CDR3 DNA reads as TGTGCCAGCAGCCGTACGGACAGGGACGAGCAGTACTTC.

The sample holds a few counts of this clone. The chain is built from TRBV14 and TRBJ2-1; possibly TRBD2 for D (5 bases). V was cut by 4 bases and J by 1 base, with 8 bases left in between. Germline CDR1 and CDR2: SGHDN and FVKESK. The CDR3 totals 14 residues. DNA for the CDR3: TGTGCCAGCAGCCGGGAGAATTCCTACAATGAGCAGTTCTTC. It specifies CASSRENSYNEQFF.

CDR3 region: CAIRDRDSYNTEAFF. The CDR3 nucleotides read TGTGCCATCAGGGACCGAGACAGCTACAACACTGAAGCTTTCTTT. The rearrangement links TRBV10-3 to TRBJ1-1, with a weak D call TRBD1 (5 bases). The CDR3 is 15 amino acids. V was clipped by 6 bases and J by 2 bases, with 16 bases between them. The V gene's germline CDR1 is ENHRY and CDR2 SYGVKD.

This chain uses TRBV11-3 with TRBJ2-7; 8 bases fit TRBD1. CDR3 size: 15 residues. With 4 bases clipped from V and 3 bases from J, the junction kept 8 bases outside the gene matches. Germline V gene lookup returns CDR1 SGHNT and CDR2 YENEEA. The CDR3 spells CASSSRPGGLYEQYF. CDR3 bases: TGTGCCAGCAGCTCAAGACCAGGGGGCCTCTACGAGCAGTACTTC.

The CDR3 DNA follows: TGTGCCAGCAGCACCCGCGGCCCTACCGGGGAGCTGTTTTTT. Translating it yields CASSTRGPTGELFF. The chain couples TRBV7-3 to TRBJ2-2; no clear D gene. The CDR3 is 14 residues long. CDR1 is SGHTA, CDR2 FQGTGA, per germline. V was pared by 5 bases and J by 5 bases, with 12 bases between.

The V and J genes are TRBV7-9 and TRBJ2-7; D is perhaps TRBD1 (6 bases). The CDR3 has 12 amino acids. The germline V gene has CDR1 SEHNR and CDR2 FQNEAQ (reference sequence). Trimming stripped 10 bases from V and 4 bases from J, with 14 bases between. The DNA for the CDR3 is TGTGCCACCGCCAACAGGGCTTACGAGCAGTACTTC. Residues: CATANRAYEQYF.

Remarks on this clone: The same CDR3 also results from other DNA sequences found in this sample. The chain has TRBV6-5 and TRBJ2-7, with no clear D. The CDR3 extends over 13 amino acids. CDR1 is MNHEY, CDR2 SVGAGI, per germline. V gave up 0 bases and J gave up 2 bases, with 5 bases separating them. CDR3 in amino acids: CASSYSRAYEQYF. CDR3 in DNA: TGTGCCAGCAGTTACTCCCGGGCCTACGAGCAGTACTTC.

V gene TRBV6-5 combines with J gene TRBJ1-2; tentative D call: TRBD1 (5 bases). CDR3 size: 12 residues. Germline V gene sequence: CDR1 MNHEY, CDR2 SVGAGI. V gave up 6 bases and J gave up 8 bases, with 13 bases separating them. CDR3 residues: CASSRAGGGYTF. CDR3 DNA: TGTGCCAGCAGCCGAGCCGGGGGAGGCTACACCTTC.

The V gene is TRBV5-1, the J gene TRBJ2-5; 9 nucleotides agree with TRBD1. The CDR3 extends over 17 amino acids. CDR1 and CDR2 from the germline V gene are SGHRS and YFSETQ. V was clipped by 3 bases and J by 1 base; unmatched bases: 10. The chain's CDR3 is CASSYGTGRDIQETQYF. The CDR3 DNA follows: TGCGCCAGCAGCTACGGGACAGGGAGAGATATCCAAGAGACCCAGTACTTC. Combining the CDR3 with reference TRBV5-1 and TRBJ2-5 gives the whole variable domain KAGVTQTPRYLIKTRGQQVTLSCSPISGHRSVSWYQQTPGQGLQFLFEYFSETQRNKGNFPGRFSGRQFSNSRSEMNVSTLELGDSALYLCASSYGTGRDIQETQYFGPGTRLLVL.

This clone occurred once. The chain recombines TRBV19 with TRBJ1-5; TRBD1 matches 8 bases. The V and J ends lost 5 bases and 5 bases, in that order; junction bases with no gene match: 5. CDR3 length: 14 residues. The germline V gene has CDR1 LNHDA and CDR2 SQIVND (reference sequence). The CDR3 reads CASSWDRRYQPQHF. For the CDR3, the DNA is TGTGCCAGTAGTTGGGACAGGAGATATCAGCCCCAGCATTTT.

The CDR3 sequence: CASSPPKGWADTQYF. The CDR3 bases are TGCGCCAGCAGCCCTCCCAAGGGGTGGGCAGATACGCAGTATTTT. The chain combines TRBV4-1 with TRBJ2-3; D possibly corresponds to TRBD1 (5 bases). Between the trimmed V and J ends, which lost 4 bases and 4 bases, there was a span of 15 bases. Germline loops: CDR1 MGHRA, CDR2 YSYEKL. The length of the CDR3 is 15 residues.

The genes are TRBV29-1 and TRBJ2-7; 8 bases are shared with TRBD1. CDR1 is SQVTM and CDR2 is ANQGSEA in the germline V gene. The CDR3 consists of 11 residues. The junction had 1 base not matched to a gene; V was cut back by 6 bases and J by 3 bases. Here the CDR3 DNA reads TGCAGCGTAGACAGGGGCTACGAGCAGTACTTC. This sequence encodes CSVDRGYEQYF.

This clone was detected only once. V gene TRBV27 combines with J gene TRBJ2-5; 11 bases map to TRBD1. CDR1 is MNHEY, CDR2 SMNVEV, per germline (reference sequence). V shed 4 bases, J shed 1 base, and the junction held 11 bases outside the gene matches. The CDR3 extends over 18 amino acids. This CDR3 is CASSSPGTGGFPQETQYF. The CDR3 DNA reads TGTGCCAGCAGTTCTCCTGGGACAGGGGGATTTCCCCAAGAGACCCAGTACTTC.

The J gene is TRBJ2-3, the V gene TRBV19; 8 bases match TRBD2. CDR1 and CDR2 (germline): LNHDA, SQIVND (reference sequence). The V segment lost 10 bases and the J segment 2 bases; nucleotides outside the gene matches: 17. The CDR3 runs 17 residues. The CDR3 reads CANKNEWRREVTDTQYF. In DNA, the CDR3 is TGTGCCAATAAAAACGAATGGCGGCGGGAGGTCACAGATACGCAGTATTTT.

This clone was counted only a few times. The V and J genes are TRBV30 and TRBJ1-1, with TRBD1 matching 7 bases. This CDR3 has 12 residues. V lost 5 bases to trimming and J lost 4 bases; unmatched junction nucleotides: 4. Germline CDR1 and CDR2: GTSNPN and SVGIG (reference sequence). In nucleotides, the CDR3 is TGTGCCTGGGCACAGGGGAGCACTGAAGCTTTCTTT. It codes for CAWAQGSTEAFF.

This clone was found a few times. This chain joins TRBV27 and TRBJ2-2, with D unclear. The CDR3 runs to 13 residues. Germline-derived CDR1 and CDR2 are MNHEY and SMNVEV (reference sequence). V dropped 0 bases and J dropped 5 bases, with 4 bases sitting between them. This CDR3 reads CASSLSGTGELFF. The CDR3 DNA reads TGTGCCAGCAGTTTATCCGGGACCGGGGAGCTGTTTTTT.

The J gene is TRBJ1-5, the V gene TRBV7-2; 9 positions match TRBD1. The germline V gene has CDR1 SGHTA and CDR2 FQGNSA. V dropped 6 bases and J dropped 3; count of bases not matched to a gene: 6. The CDR3 loop spans 15 amino acids. CDR3 region: CASSPGTGNNQPQHF. Here the CDR3 DNA reads TGTGCCAGCAGTCCCGGGACAGGGAACAATCAGCCCCAGCATTTT.

This rearrangement joins TRBV10-3 to TRBJ1-2, with TRBD1 identical over 11 bases. Germline-derived CDR1 and CDR2 are ENHRY and SYGVKD. The CDR3 spans 13 residues. With V trimmed by 11 bases and J by 7 bases, 9 bases remained unmatched. CDR3 protein: CAVDSGTGGGYTF. The CDR3 DNA follows: TGTGCCGTCGACTCCGGGACAGGGGGTGGCTACACCTTC.

This clone is a singleton in its sample. The V gene is TRBV5-1, the J gene TRBJ2-7, with a weak D call TRBD2 (5 bases). Germline CDR1 reads SGHRS; CDR2 reads YFSETQ. This CDR3 contains 13 residues. Trimming left V 1 base short and J 4 bases short, with 9 bases between. DNA for the CDR3: TGCGCCAGCAGCTTGAGGCTAGCTTACGAGCAGTACTTC. Encoded protein: CASSLRLAYEQYF.

The chain recombines TRBV6-1 with TRBJ2-1; the match to TRBD2 covers 7 bases. Trimming took 2 bases from V and 0 from J; bases not matched to a gene: 1. This CDR3 is built from 15 residues. Germline V CDR1 and CDR2: MNHNS, SASEGT. The DNA for the CDR3 is TGTGCCAGCAGTGAATTAGCGGGCTCCTACAATGAGCAGTTCTTC. This codes for CASSELAGSYNEQFF.